Listed below are T cell receptor beta chains from one sample, sequenced in a study of Graves' ophthalmopathy and Graves' hyperthyroidism. MiXCR, run by TCRdb on the multiplex PCR reads, gives a single entry per CDR3 protein. Among about 620,000 distinct CDR3 sequences, about 20% were seen once, and the ten largest hold approximately 7%. The sequencing input was peripheral blood. The receptors originated from a woman under 30 with stable Graves' hyperthyroidism. Some clones in this sample may be carry-over from other donors' samples. Each CDR3 is given with its conserved first and last residue. D genes are given only for firm matches. Clone size is shown for a subset of rows, as once, few, many or a class of expanded clone.

j_gene | d_gene | v_gene | abundance | CDR3aa | CDR3nt
TRBJ2-5 | NA | TRBV11-1 | many | CASSWALQETQYF | TGTGCCAGCAGTTGGGCCCTACAAGAGACCCAGTACTTC
TRBJ1-2 | NA | TRBV7-9 | few | CASSLTSHTYGYTF | TGTGCCAGCAGCTTAACGTCACACACATATGGCTACACCTTC
TRBJ1-1 | TRBD1 | TRBV18 | many | CASSGQGADEAFF | TGTGCCAGCAGCGGACAGGGGGCGGATGAAGCTTTCTTT
TRBJ1-1 | NA | TRBV19 | NA | CASIKGGDWTEAFF | TGTGCCAGTATTAAAGGCGGGGATTGGACTGAAGCTTTCTTT
TRBJ1-1 | NA | TRBV9 | many | CASSVEVNTEAFF | TGTGCCAGCAGCGTAGAGGTTAACACTGAAGCTTTCTTT
TRBJ1-6 | NA | TRBV11-1 | few | CASSERDPKNSPLHF | TGTGCCAGCAGCGAACGGGATCCTAAGAATTCACCCCTCCACTTT
TRBJ2-7 | TRBD2 | TRBV11-2 | few | CASSPGLASREQYF | TGTGCCAGCAGCCCGGGACTAGCGTCCCGAGAGCAGTACTTC
TRBJ1-5 | NA | TRBV14 | few | CASSHRSNQPQHF | TGTGCCAGCAGCCACCGCAGCAATCAGCCCCAGCATTTT
TRBJ2-2 | NA | TRBV7-6 | many | CASSFDPNTGELFF | TGTGCCAGCAGCTTCGACCCGAACACCGGGGAGCTGTTTTTT
TRBJ1-2 | NA | TRBV19 | few | CASSIRRMGADGYTF | TGTGCCAGTAGTATAAGACGGATGGGGGCCGATGGCTACACCTTC
TRBJ2-2 | NA | TRBV6-2/TRBV6-3 | NA | CASSTNVGELFF | TGTGCCAGCAGTACCAACGTCGGGGAGCTGTTTTTT
TRBJ2-7 | TRBD1 | TRBV6-1 | many | CATTTTGYDEQYF | TGTGCCACCACAACGACAGGGTATGACGAGCAGTACTTC
TRBJ2-7 | NA | TRBV12-3/TRBV12-4 | many | CASSLSWSEQYF | TGTGCCAGCAGTTTAAGTTGGAGCGAGCAGTACTTC
TRBJ2-2 | NA | TRBV29-1 | many | CSVDGLSNTGELFF | TGCAGCGTTGATGGTCTATCGAACACCGGGGAGCTGTTTTTT
TRBJ1-5 | NA | TRBV15 | NA | CATSGSGVSNQPQHF | TGTGCCACCAGCGGATCAGGGGTTAGCAATCAGCCCCAGCATTTT
TRBJ1-2 | NA | TRBV9 | many | CASSVDSNYGYTF | TGTGCCAGCAGTGTCGACAGTAACTATGGCTACACCTTC
TRBJ1-2 | TRBD1 | TRBV5-6 | few | CASSPDRGDDGYTF | TGTGCCAGCAGCCCGGACAGGGGAGATGATGGCTACACCTTC
TRBJ2-5 | NA | TRBV29-1 | few | CSVKYGFQETQYF | TGCAGCGTTAAATACGGATTCCAAGAGACCCAGTACTTC
TRBJ1-1 | NA | TRBV30 | many | CAWWFPNGNTEAFF | TGTGCCTGGTGGTTTCCGAACGGAAACACTGAAGCTTTCTTT
TRBJ1-2 | NA | TRBV20-1 | many | CSAREPLDRRNGYTF | TGCAGTGCTAGAGAACCGCTCGACAGGAGGAATGGCTACACCTTC
TRBJ2-7 | NA | TRBV10-3 | many | CAIRAEGQGRYEQYF | TGTGCCATCAGGGCCGAGGGGCAGGGACGCTACGAGCAGTACTTC
TRBJ2-7 | TRBD1 | TRBV20-1 | many | CSANIRTGMSYEQYF | TGCAGTGCTAACATTCGGACAGGGATGTCCTACGAGCAGTACTTC
TRBJ2-5 | TRBD1 | TRBV12-3/TRBV12-4 | NA | CASGETGGRETQYF | TGTGCCAGCGGCGAGACAGGGGGCAGAGAGACCCAGTACTTC
TRBJ2-7 | NA | TRBV19 | NA | CASSIRDGTGFSYEQYF | TGTGCCAGTAGTATAAGGGACGGGACGGGCTTCTCCTACGAGCAGTACTTC
TRBJ2-7 | TRBD1 | TRBV25-1 | many | CASLRQGEQYF | TGTGCCAGCCTTAGACAGGGCGAGCAGTACTTC
TRBJ2-7 | NA | TRBV7-2 | few | CASSHLGGLGYEQYF | TGTGCCAGCAGTCACCTGGGGGGGCTCGGGTACGAGCAGTACTTC
TRBJ2-2 | NA | TRBV28 | NA | CASSEDHRELFF | TGTGCCAGCAGTGAAGACCACCGAGAGCTGTTTTTT
TRBJ1-5 | NA | TRBV6-1 | few | CASSGVWNQPQHF | TGTGCCAGCAGTGGCGTCTGGAATCAGCCCCAGCATTTT
TRBJ1-2 | TRBD1 | TRBV6-5 | many | CASSYQPVGTGVGYTF | TGTGCCAGCAGTTACCAACCCGTCGGGACAGGGGTTGGCTACACCTTC
TRBJ2-7 | TRBD2 | TRBV20-1 | many | CSARVKREGPYEQYF | TGCAGTGCTAGAGTTAAGCGGGAGGGCCCCTACGAGCAGTACTTC
TRBJ1-1 | NA | TRBV27 | many | CASSSMIRGPLNTEAFF | TGTGCCAGCAGTTCCATGATCAGGGGACCTCTGAACACTGAAGCTTTCTTT
TRBJ2-7 | NA | TRBV9 | many | CASSVEGSGTYEQYF | TGTGCCAGCAGCGTAGAGGGCTCGGGAACCTACGAGCAGTACTTC
TRBJ2-7 | NA | TRBV5-1 | few | CASSLASRPSYEQYF | TGCGCCAGCAGCTTGGCCTCCAGGCCCTCCTACGAGCAGTACTTC
TRBJ2-7 | NA | TRBV9 | many | CASSVGKGGLSYEQYF | TGTGCCAGCAGCGTAGGAAAGGGAGGATTATCCTACGAGCAGTACTTC
TRBJ1-6 | NA | TRBV6-5 | many | CASSYSIQRPSPLHF | TGTGCCAGCAGTTACTCGATACAACGGCCGTCACCCCTCCACTTT
TRBJ2-7 | TRBD1 | TRBV5-1 | few | CASSLGTGGNTFSYEQYF | TGCGCCAGCAGCCTCGGGACAGGGGGTAATACTTTCTCCTACGAGCAGTACTTC
TRBJ2-6 | NA | TRBV6-1 | NA | CASSERSGASGANVLTF | TGTGCCAGCAGTGAAAGGTCCGGGGCCTCTGGGGCCAACGTCCTGACTTTC
TRBJ2-5 | TRBD1 | TRBV11-2 | NA | CASSILTGGQETQYF | TGTGCCAGCAGCATCCTGACAGGGGGGCAAGAGACCCAGTACTTC
TRBJ1-5 | NA | TRBV20-1 | many | CSASVGNGNQPQHF | TGCAGTGCTAGTGTGGGAAATGGCAATCAGCCCCAGCATTTT
TRBJ2-2 | NA | TRBV10-1 | many | CASSEVAPSNTGELFF | TGCGCCAGCAGTGAGGTGGCGCCCTCGAACACCGGGGAGCTGTTTTTT
TRBJ1-1 | NA | TRBV19 | many | CASSAGQMNTEAFF | TGTGCCAGCAGTGCCGGACAGATGAACACTGAAGCTTTCTTT
TRBJ1-2 | TRBD1 | TRBV30 | many | CAWKGGTANFNYGYTF | TGTGCCTGGAAGGGCGGGACAGCCAACTTCAACTATGGCTACACCTTC
TRBJ1-2 | NA | TRBV20-1 | many | CSAREPTVVYGYTF | TGCAGTGCTAGAGAACCGACAGTTGTCTATGGCTACACCTTC
TRBJ2-5 | TRBD1 | TRBV12-5 | many | CASGLVRGTGLQETQYF | TGTGCTAGTGGTTTGGTACGCGGGACAGGATTACAAGAGACCCAGTACTTC
TRBJ2-5 | NA | TRBV30 | many | CAWGETQYF | TGTGCCTGGGGGGAGACCCAGTACTTC
TRBJ1-1 | NA | TRBV2 | NA | CASRPGREIEAFF | TGTGCCAGCAGACCGGGACGGGAAATTGAAGCTTTCTTT
TRBJ2-7 | NA | TRBV20-1 | NA | CSARESYEQYF | TGCAGTGCTAGGGAGAGTTACGAGCAGTACTTC
TRBJ2-7 | TRBD2 | TRBV7-9 | NA | CASSLNSGGYEQYF | TGTGCCAGCAGCTTGAATAGCGGGGGTTACGAGCAGTACTTC
TRBJ1-2 | NA | TRBV6-5 | many | CASKFSRGSYGYTF | TGTGCCAGCAAGTTTTCTCGGGGGTCCTATGGCTACACCTTC
TRBJ1-6 | TRBD1 | TRBV2 | many | CASSRTGGSNSPLHF | TGTGCCAGCAGCCGTACAGGGGGATCTAATTCACCCCTCCACTTT
TRBJ2-2 | TRBD2 | TRBV9 | NA | CASSVPSGLAGGQNTGELFF | TGTGCCAGCAGCGTCCCATCGGGGTTAGCGGGGGGCCAGAACACCGGGGAGCTGTTTTTT
TRBJ2-7 | NA | TRBV11-2 | few | CASRASGYYEQYF | TGTGCCAGCAGGGCCTCGGGCTACTACGAGCAGTACTTC
TRBJ2-5 | NA | TRBV29-1 | NA | CSVDGGAGETQYF | TGCAGCGTTGATGGGGGGGCAGGAGAGACCCAGTACTTC
TRBJ2-2 | TRBD1 | TRBV9 | NA | CASSPPGQYYTGELFF | TGTGCCAGCAGCCCCCCGGGACAGTATTACACCGGGGAGCTGTTTTTT